Shown below are 18 T cell receptor beta chains from a single sample sequenced in a study of T cells in Graves' hyperthyroidism and ophthalmopathy. What was amplified from RNA transcripts were TCR beta CDR3 regions. The study used the HTBI primer set for a first-round RT-PCR of the TCR CDR3. TCRdb fed the multiplex PCR reads into MiXCR, producing one record per CDR3 protein. The profile shows 300,000 to 450,000 distinct CDR3 sequences, approximately 14% of them singletons. Sequenced material: blood. The receptors were sampled from a woman aged 18-29 years with Graves' hyperthyroidism that later progressed to Graves' ophthalmopathy.

This chain connects TRBV6-4 to TRBJ2-3, with 8 bases aligning to TRBD2. The CDR3 covers 15 residues. The V segment lost 2 bases and the J segment 3 bases; nucleotides outside the gene matches: 4. From germline, CDR1 is MRHNA and CDR2 SNTAGT. The CDR3 loop is CASSDGTSGTDTQYF. CDR3 nucleotide sequence: TGTGCCAGCAGTGACGGGACTAGTGGGACAGATACGCAGTATTTT.

This clonotype was seen only a few times. The rearrangement links TRBV11-2 to TRBJ2-5; D uncertain. V was trimmed by 1 base and J by 5 bases, leaving 17 bases between them. The CDR3 sequence is 16 residues long. The germline gives CDR1 SGHAT, CDR2 FQNNGV. CDR3 in DNA: TGTGCCAGCAGCTTAGGAGTTGCCAGGTTTCGTGAGACCCAGTACTTC. Translated: CASSLGVARFRETQYF.

This clonotype was detected a few times. The chain carries TRBV6-1 and TRBJ1-2, with 8 bases lining up with TRBD1. Per the germline V gene, CDR1 is MNHNS and CDR2 is SASEGT. The CDR3 consists of 15 residues. Trimming took 2 bases from V and 6 from J; bases not matched to a gene: 8. The CDR3 region is CASSERRQGADGYTF. CDR3 nucleotide sequence: TGTGCCAGCAGTGAAAGGCGGCAGGGGGCGGATGGCTACACCTTC.

This clonotype has ten or more counts. The chain is built from TRBV20-1 and TRBJ2-5; D call uncertain. The CDR3 is 14 residues long. The V end was cut by 0 bases, the J end by 5 bases, with 13 bases between. The germline V gene encodes CDR1 DFQATT and CDR2 SNEGSKA (reference sequence). Written as DNA, the CDR3 is TGCAGTGCTAGAGATCGGAAGTGGCTCGAGACCCAGTACTTC. This gives the protein CSARDRKWLETQYF.

The table lists this clonotype with many counts. The chain couples TRBV7-8 to TRBJ1-1; possible D gene TRBD1, 6 bases. V was cut by 5 bases and J by 2 bases, with 15 bases left in between. This CDR3 has 15 residues. Germline values: CDR1 SGHVS, CDR2 FQNEAQ. The CDR3, as DNA: TGTGCCAGCAGCCTGGAGCAGGGGATTAACACTGAAGCTTTCTTT. The encoded protein is CASSLEQGINTEAFF.

This chain links TRBV10-1 with TRBJ2-3; D is undetermined. The CDR3 extends over 14 amino acids. V was trimmed by 0 bases and J by 0 bases, leaving 4 bases between them. CDR1 is WNHNN, CDR2 SYGVQD, per germline (reference sequence). The CDR3 is CASSESPSTDTQYF. CDR3 DNA: TGCGCCAGCAGTGAGTCCCCCAGCACAGATACGCAGTATTTT.

This clonotype was seen many times. V is TRBV6-1 and J is TRBJ2-7, with 7 bases that match TRBD1. V dropped 8 bases and J dropped 4; count of bases not matched to a gene: 5. Per the germline V gene, CDR1 is MNHNS and CDR2 is SASEGT. The CDR3 contains 12 residues. The chain's CDR3 is CASAGGGYEQYF. The CDR3 DNA reads as TGTGCCAGCGCAGGGGGTGGGTACGAGCAGTACTTC.

The chain carries TRBV3-1 and TRBJ2-1; possible D gene TRBD2, 5 bases. The CDR3 spans 14 residues. From germline, CDR1 is LGHDT and CDR2 YNNKEL (reference sequence). V dropped 0 bases and J dropped 9 bases, with 12 bases sitting between them. CDR3 amino acids: CASSQDSPAAEQFF. CDR3 nucleotides: TGTGCCAGCAGCCAAGATTCTCCAGCGGCTGAGCAGTTCTTC.

The sample holds a few counts of this clonotype. The V gene is TRBV5-1, the J gene TRBJ2-5; 7 nucleotides align to TRBD2. Unmatched junction bases numbered 13, after V lost 1 base and J lost 4 bases. The CDR3 consists of 17 residues. Germline V gives CDR1 SGHRS, CDR2 YFSETQ. The CDR3 sequence: CASSLSGQVGGSETQYF. CDR3 bases: TGCGCCAGCAGCTTGAGTGGCCAGGTGGGAGGGTCAGAGACCCAGTACTTC.

The chain joins TRBV6-5 to TRBJ2-7; 15 bases map to TRBD2. Germline loops: CDR1 MNHEY, CDR2 SVGAGI. The ends lost 3 bases at V and 2 bases at J; junction bases unmatched: 8. The CDR3 sequence is 18 residues long. The CDR3 DNA follows: TGTGCCAGCAGTTATCCCGCAGGGACTAGCGGGGGGACCTACGAGCAGTACTTC. It is translated as CASSYPAGTSGGTYEQYF.

This clonotype was counted at least ten times. The junction does not match germline at one end; this may be a read error. This chain links TRBV20-1 with TRBJ2-3; weak D call: TRBD2 (5 bases). Looked up from germline, CDR1 is DFQATT and CDR2 is SNEGSKA (reference sequence). The CDR3 covers 14 residues. This chain's CDR3 is CSARVGGSTDTQYF. The CDR3, as DNA: TGCAGTGCAAGAGTCGGCGGGAGCACAGATACGCAGTATTTT.

This clonotype was counted ten times or more. The chain joins TRBV18 to TRBJ2-7; D may correspond to TRBD1 or TRBD2 (6 bases each). Trimming pared 3 bases from V and 2 bases from J, leaving 14 bases between. Germline V lookup: CDR1 KGHSH, CDR2 LQKENI. CDR3 length: 15 amino acids. CDR3 amino acids: CASSPKGGVTYEQYF. The CDR3 coding sequence is TGTGCCAGCTCACCCAAGGGGGGCGTCACCTACGAGCAGTACTTC.

This clonotype appeared many times. The chain is built from TRBV20-1 and TRBJ2-1; TRBD1 aligns across 8 bases. This CDR3 contains 15 residues. The junction had 15 bases not matched to a gene; V was cut back by 5 bases and J by 9 bases. Per the germline V gene, CDR1 is DFQATT and CDR2 is SNEGSKA (reference sequence). This CDR3 reads CSAPARGQREGEQFF. As DNA, the CDR3 is TGCAGTGCTCCTGCCAGGGGGCAGAGAGAGGGTGAGCAGTTCTTC.

This clonotype was detected a few times. The missing conserved phenylalanine or tryptophan at the end of this CDR3 makes a read error likely. The J gene is TRBJ2-5, the V gene TRBV15; weak D call: TRBD2 (5 bases). V lost 3 bases, J lost 5 bases, and 16 bases lay in between. Germline loops: CDR1 LNHNV, CDR2 YYDKDF (reference sequence). This CDR3 contains 15 residues. The CDR3 reads CATSRERTDSETQYL. CDR3 coding DNA: TGTGCCACCAGCAGGGAAAGGACGGACTCGGAGACCCAGTACCTC.

This sequence joins TRBV29-1 and TRBJ2-3, with D perhaps matching TRBD1 (5 bases). The V and J ends lost 4 bases and 7 bases respectively, with 6 bases between them. The CDR3 covers 10 residues. Germline CDR1 reads SQVTM; CDR2 reads ANQGSEA. For the CDR3, the DNA is TGCAGCGTTGGACAGTATACGCAGTATTTT. Its translation is CSVGQYTQYF.

The chain carries TRBV11-2 and TRBJ2-3; 12 bases are shared with TRBD2. Germline V gene data show CDR1 as SGHAT and CDR2 as FQNNGV. CDR3 length: 16 residues. The V segment lost 5 bases and the J segment 3 bases; nucleotides outside the gene matches: 6. The CDR3 DNA reads TGTGCCAGCAGCATCCTAGCGGGAGGGCTGACAGATACGCAGTATTTT. Translating it yields CASSILAGGLTDTQYF.

CDR3 DNA sequence: TGTGCCAGCAGCGTAGCTGGGACAGCGACAGATACGCAGTATTTT. Protein sequence: CASSVAGTATDTQYF. This rearrangement joins TRBV9 to TRBJ2-3, with 7 bases identical to TRBD1. V trimming: 0 bases; J trimming: 3 bases; junction bases outside the gene matches: 4. CDR1 and CDR2 (germline): SGDLS, YYNGEE. CDR3 length: 15 amino acids.

At least ten counts were recorded for this clonotype. The V and J genes are TRBV12-3 or TRBV12-4 and TRBJ2-6, with D uncertain. V lost 3 bases and J 3 bases, leaving 6 bases between the germline ends. The length of the CDR3 is 14 residues. CDR3 nucleotide sequence: TGTGCCAGCAGTTTTCTGGGTGGGGCCAACGTCCTGACTTTC. Translated, it gives CASSFLGGANVLTF.